This paragraph reports one T cell receptor beta chain. This clonotype was seen repeatedly, ten times or more. No antigen is known for it. Base qualities were left out, and no much larger clone turns up one base away. The data originate from a study of human T cells and chemical hapten exposure (dated by TCRdb to the early 2020s). For the wider study: For sensitization, 2% DPC in acetone was applied to a 2 cm by 2 cm area of upper inner arm skin. Throughout the approximately 23-week study period, patients were also given weekly therapeutic DPC doses on the scalp. Patch testing was performed on the upper back with Finn chambers containing 0.01% DPC, and the patch tests were scored after 6 days according to International Contact Dermatitis Research Group standards. Alopecia areata with under or over 50% scalp involvement, alopecia totalis and alopecia universalis were represented in the patient cohort, which was mostly female. Libraries were pooled for sequencing, and per-sample TCR yields varied mainly because of small differences in library volumes within the pool. This study followed changes in the peripheral blood TCR repertoire in vivo during primary and secondary sensitization of alopecia patients to the hapten diphenylcyclopropenone (DPC). Patient blood was sampled pre-sensitization (week 0) and at 2, 6 and about 24 weeks after DPC sensitization. Twenty-nine alopecia patients gave blood for TCR sequencing at one to four time points (pre-sensitization, 2, 6 and 24 weeks). General conclusions and limits of the study: Significantly more large CDR3 similarity clusters were formed by expanded TCRs than by pre-sensitization or healthy control sets, consistent with antigen-driven responses. A positive correlation was found between the number of PT1 expanded TCRs and patch test score, with significance reached at thresholds 8, 16 and 32 but not 4. All patients had alopecia, a presumed autoimmune disease, so their immune response might differ from that of healthy individuals. No change with DPC sensitization was found in the number of TCRs above 1 in 1000 frequency, and no evidence of global repertoire structure alterations was found. After repeated subsampling, the strength of the expansion versus patch-test correlation and the threshold at which it became significant changed.

V is pared back by 1 base and J by 0 bases, with 4 bases lying between the germline termini. The CDR3 runs 14 amino acids, cysteine and phenylalanine included. The retained sequence is limited to the CDR3, 42 bases, with the frame set at the first base. Sequences MNHNS (CDR1) and SASEGT (CDR2) are obtained from the germline V gene. According to the study, the label for this sample's time point signals: patch test 2, 6 weeks after DPC sensitization. Read against the paper, the sample's treatment or condition label means: therapeutic diphenylcyclopropenone sensitization with weekly scalp DPC. At every patch-test visit, the blood draw took place before the patch test was put on. Eligible patients were aged 18 to 70, diagnosed with alopecia, deemed suitable for DPC therapy, and excluded if pregnant. Total RNA was extracted from unfractionated whole blood collected in Tempus Blood RNA tubes. Library creation used RACE. Sequencing relied on a NextSeq 500. During library preparation, unique molecular identifiers were attached to individual cDNA molecules so that TCRs could be counted in a quantitative, reproducible way. From each blood RNA sample, both TCR alpha and TCR beta chains were sequenced. The paper's processing steps were these. Samples had a median of about 96,000 TCRs, with a range from 23,224 to 690,600. The Decombinator software suite was used to annotate V, J and CDR3 in the TCR reads. For PS versus PT1 abundance plots, all samples were subsampled to the same number of TCRs (28,000). Expanded TCRs were defined as absent before sensitization and observed at least eight times at the 2-week time point. TCRdb handled the public reads itself, with Q25 trimming in fastp and clone calling in MiXCR, and kept productive beta chains. All rows with the same CDR3 protein become a single entry with the most common DNA and genes. The V and J calls shown here were made by TCRdb, not taken from the authors' results. This sample holds about 400,000 distinct CDR3 sequences; about 6.9% were observed only once. The ten largest clones capture under 7% of the sample.

The sequence was obtained from a woman between 18 and 29 years old with alopecia areata. Some clones in this sample may be carry-over from other donors' samples. The rearranged chain carries TRBV6-1 and TRBJ1-3; no confident D gene assignment can be made. Here the sequenced sample was whole blood, taken in connection with sensitization to the hapten diphenylcyclopropenone (DPC). The nucleotide sequence is TGTGCCAGCAGTGAAGTATCCTCTGGAAACACCATATATTTT. Translated, this is CASSEVSSGNTIYF.